This TCR beta chain derives from a study of blood T cells in healthy people across ages (dated by TCRdb to between 2015 and 2017). Broadly, across the study: In model experiments, roughly one uniquely barcoded TCR beta cDNA molecule per two T cells was captured by template switching. Using deep sequencing normalized with unique cDNA molecular identifiers, the study measured how TCR beta repertoire diversity changes with age. Four age groups were formed from the donors: young (average approximately 15 years), middle-aged (approximately 39), aged (approximately 60) and long-lived (approximately 80). To avoid experimental bias, donors of different ages were spread randomly across the sequencing lanes. For two donors (one aged 18 to 30 and one aged 80 or older), the study analyzed two additional independent replicas of 1 million unique cDNA reads from the same blood draw.

The donors were some 36 Caucasian individuals from Russia, aged roughly 6 to 100 years, who were systemically healthy. Each donor gave roughly 9.5 milliliters of peripheral blood, collected into EDTA-treated Vacutainer tubes. Ficoll-Paque density-gradient centrifugation was used to isolate PBMCs, with at least 7 million per sample. Trizol reagent was used to extract total RNA from PBMCs, with at least 6 micrograms per sample. For every donor, an aliquot of PBMCs went through flow cytometry to measure the percentages of naive CD45RAhigh/CD27high T cells. Of note for this clonotype: Its antigen is not yet known. No base-level quality is on record; no much larger clone is a single base apart.

V is clipped by 6 bases and J by 3 bases, and the sequence between their germline boundaries is 9 bases long. CDR1 and CDR2 (LGHDT, YNNKEL) derive from the germline V gene (reference sequence). The CDR3 starts with the cysteine, ends with the phenylalanine, and has 12 residues. CDR3 DNA is the only sequence kept; it has 36 bases, read in frame from the first base. Libraries were made using 5' RACE. A second PCR of about 6 to 11 cycles was run with a J-beta primer mix and a sample-barcoded 5' primer. A unique molecular identifier was introduced onto each TCR beta cDNA molecule by a template-switch 5' adaptor carrying 12 random nucleotides. Each sample yielded at least 3 million CDR3-containing paired-end reads. The Mint cDNA synthesis kit, primed by a TRBC-specific oligonucleotide, was used to synthesize first-strand cDNA from all RNA. All cDNA was treated with uracil-DNA glycosylase and then went through a first 18-cycle PCR with the universal primers M1SS and BC2_uni_R. The authors' analysis ran thus. Normalization of each sample was performed by random selection of 1 million high-quality reads, each carrying a distinct molecular identifier. Reads sharing molecular identifiers were discarded rather than binned into consensus sequences. MiTCR, set to a Q25 quality threshold and the strictest error-elimination algorithm, was used for CDR3 identification, clonotype clustering and error correction. A nonparametric unseen species model with Euler transformation was used to estimate a lower bound on total TCR beta diversity. TCRdb trimmed public reads at Q25 via fastp, called clones via MiXCR and kept in-frame beta chains. Identical CDR3 protein sequences are pooled into one entry, listed with their most common genes and DNA. The V and J calls reflect TCRdb's pipeline rather than the authors' work. The sample table holds roughly 1.9 million distinct CDR3 sequences, of which roughly two fifths were seen once. The top ten clonotypes cover 23% of the sample.

Summary of the overall study and its limitations: There was a strong correlation between observed TCR beta diversity and the percentage of naive T cells measured by flow cytometry. Compared with the aged group, the long-lived group had more naive CD4+ T cells, fewer expanded clones and increased TCR diversity, a pattern suggesting age selection. Estimates of total diversity from one million sequenced T cells were regarded as lower bounds and underestimates. Since profiling was done on bulk unsorted PBMCs, naive and antigen-experienced compartments could not be conclusively compared. As age increased, observed TCR beta diversity per million T cells dropped in a roughly linear way, and a significant reduction was already evident by age around 41. The CMV infection status of donors was not known, potentially confounding age-related changes in expanded clonotypes.

Sequencing was carried out using blood. The sequence was collected from a human donor in good health. This chain is built from TRBV3-1 and TRBJ2-7; no D gene call is confident. The CDR3 protein: CASSSWGYEQYF. The DNA sequence is given as TGTGCCAGCAGTTCGTGGGGCTACGAGCAGTACTTC.